Below are 25 T cell receptor beta chains sequenced from a single sample in a study of cytomegalovirus exposure and HLA in healthy donors. The PCR contained 60 Vbeta and 13 Jbeta primers. Clones were sequenced by immunoSEQ multiplex PCR, and TCRdb holds only the in-frame ones, with some missing. This sample has approximately 90,000 clones, with approximately 82% found just once. Sequences were obtained from PBMCs. All receptors derive from a man aged 35 to 55 in good health and CMV-seronegative.

The rearrangement joins TRBV6-6 to TRBJ2-5; possible D gene TRBD2, 6 bases. Germline V gives CDR1 MNHNY, CDR2 SVGAGI (reference sequence). The CDR3 is 14 amino acids. V was trimmed by 0 bases and J by 4 bases, leaving 9 bases between them. CDR3 protein: CASSYSQAGETQYF. CDR3 in DNA: TGTGCCAGCAGTTACTCCCAAGCGGGAGAGACCCAGTACTTC.

The rearrangement links TRBV9 to TRBJ2-7, with 9 nucleotides matching TRBD1. The V segment lost 3 bases and the J segment 4 bases; nucleotides outside the gene matches: 8. CDR1 SGDLS and CDR2 YYNGEE come from the germline V gene. There are 15 residues in the CDR3. The CDR3: CASSASPGTGYEQYF. In nucleotides, the CDR3 is TGTGCCAGCAGCGCAAGTCCCGGGACAGGGTACGAGCAGTACTTC. The full variable domain, in which reference TRBV9 and TRBJ2-7 provide the parts outside the CDR3, is DSGVTQTPKHLITATGQRVTLRCSPRSGDLSVYWYQQSLDQGLQFLIQYYNGEERAKGNILERFSAQQFPDLHSELNLSSLELGDSALYFCASSASPGTGYEQYFGPGTRLTVT.

The CDR3 spells CATSRVRGGYTF. CDR3 DNA: TGTGCCACCAGCAGAGTAAGGGGTGGCTACACCTTC. The chain carries TRBV15 and TRBJ1-2; maybe TRBD1 (5 bases). Germline V gives CDR1 LNHNV, CDR2 YYDKDF (reference sequence). V was cut by 1 base and J by 7 bases, with 7 bases left in between. The CDR3 runs to 12 residues.

Regarding this clone: Relative to the germline gene, one junction end is altered; a read error may explain this. J is TRBJ2-1 and V is TRBV9, with D perhaps TRBD2 (6 bases). CDR3 size: 14 residues. Germline V gene lookup returns CDR1 SGDLS and CDR2 YYNGEE. The CDR3 loop is CASSVDRGMRERVF. CDR3 nucleotides: TGTGCCAGCAGCGTAGATAGGGGCATGAGGGAGCGGGTCTTC.

This sequence joins TRBV14 and TRBJ2-5, with a weak D call TRBD2 (5 bases). V dropped 0 bases and J dropped 0 bases, with 8 bases sitting between them. The germline CDR1 and CDR2 sequences are SGHDN and FVKESK. This CDR3 has 15 residues. This chain's CDR3 is CASSQDGVYQETQYF. In nucleotides, the CDR3 is TGTGCCAGCAGCCAAGACGGGGTGTACCAAGAGACCCAGTACTTC.

In DNA, the CDR3 is TGTGCCAGCAGCCGAGACAGGGAATTAACTGAAGCTTTCTTT. Protein: CASSRDRELTEAFF. This chain joins TRBV5-8 and TRBJ1-1, with 7 bases lining up with TRBD1. The CDR3 has 14 residues. Losses at the gene ends were 4 bases for V and 5 bases for J; bases not matched to a gene: 8. Germline CDR1 reads SGHTS; CDR2 reads YDEGEE. Using reference TRBV5-8 and TRBJ1-1 for the parts outside the CDR3, the full variable domain is EAGVTQSPTHLIKTRGQQATLRCSPISGHTSVYWYQQALGLGLQFLLWYDEGEERNRGNFPPRFSGRQFPNYSSELNVNALELEDSALYLCASSRDRELTEAFFGQGTRLTVV.

This chain uses TRBV5-1 with TRBJ1-2, with 7 bases matching TRBD1. The CDR3 totals 13 residues. Germline V gene lookup returns CDR1 SGHRS and CDR2 YFSETQ. The ends lost 4 bases at V and 5 bases at J; junction bases unmatched: 5. The CDR3 DNA reads TGCGCCAGCAGCCACGGACAGGCATATGGCTACACCTTC. Its protein product is CASSHGQAYGYTF.

This clone was recorded only once. The rearrangement uses TRBV4-2 and TRBJ2-7; 8 bases are a match to TRBD2. The CDR3 has 16 residues. V lost 0 bases to trimming and J lost 2 bases; unmatched junction nucleotides: 6. Per germline, CDR1 LGHNA and CDR2 YNFKEQ. CDR3 region: CASSQDDSGTTYEQYF. The CDR3 coding sequence is TGTGCCAGCAGCCAAGACGATAGCGGGACCACCTACGAGCAGTACTTC.

This clone turned up a few times. This chain joins TRBV28 and TRBJ1-1; D unresolved. CDR3 length equals 13 residues. Trimming removed 6 bases from V and 1 base from J, with 9 bases in between. Germline lookup yields CDR1 MDHEN and CDR2 SYDVKM. DNA for the CDR3: TGTGCCAGCAGCATTCGGGAGAACACTGAAGCTTTCTTT. Amino acids: CASSIRENTEAFF.

The chain employs TRBV28 and TRBJ2-4; D possibly corresponds to TRBD2 (6 bases). The CDR3 has 16 residues. The germline V gene encodes CDR1 MDHEN and CDR2 SYDVKM. V dropped 5 bases and J dropped 2 bases, with 16 bases sitting between them. Here the CDR3 DNA reads TGTGCCAGCAGTCTCGAATTGGCGGGGACCAAAAACATTCAGTACTTC. As protein: CASSLELAGTKNIQYF.

The chain links TRBV2 to TRBJ1-5; TRBD1 is a possible D gene (5 bases). Trimming shortened V by 4 bases and J by 0 bases, and 10 bases separated the two germline ends. CDR3 size: 15 residues. CDR1 and CDR2 (germline): SNHLY, FYNNEI. CDR3 nucleotides: TGTGCCAGCAGTGGCCGGGGGGGTAGCAATCAGCCCCAGCATTTT. Its translation: CASSGRGGSNQPQHF.

This clone was counted a single time. The chain uses TRBV19 and TRBJ2-5, with TRBD1 identical over 7 bases. J was trimmed by 5 bases and V by 5 bases; bases with no gene match: 8. This CDR3 has 14 amino acids. Per germline, CDR1 LNHDA and CDR2 SQIVND (reference sequence). As DNA, the CDR3 is TGTGCCAGTAGTTCGACCGACAGGGTTGAGACCCAGTACTTC. Encoded protein: CASSSTDRVETQYF.

This rearrangement joins TRBV30 to TRBJ2-3; 10 nucleotides agree with TRBD1. This CDR3 is 16 amino acids long. With V trimmed by 0 bases and J by 1 base, 4 bases remained unmatched. Germline V gene lookup returns CDR1 GTSNPN and CDR2 SVGIG (reference sequence). The CDR3 region is CAWSVRQGARTDTQYF. The CDR3 DNA follows: TGTGCCTGGAGTGTACGACAGGGGGCTCGCACAGATACGCAGTATTTT.

The gene calls are TRBV14 and TRBJ1-2, with 7 bases aligning to TRBD1. Per germline, CDR1 SGHDN and CDR2 FVKESK. The CDR3 loop spans 15 amino acids. Losses at the gene ends were 4 bases for V and 8 bases for J; bases not matched to a gene: 13. The CDR3 protein is CASSPNQATGNGYTF. The CDR3 DNA reads as TGTGCCAGCAGCCCGAACCAGGCGACAGGGAACGGCTACACCTTC.

This clone was counted between two and nine times. The rearrangement joins TRBV30 to TRBJ2-5, with a tentative D call TRBD1 (6 bases). The V gene's germline CDR1 is GTSNPN and CDR2 SVGIG (reference sequence). V was pared by 4 bases and J by 5 bases, with 14 bases between. The CDR3 contains 13 residues. CDR3 DNA sequence: TGTGCCTGGACCCACAGGGTCGGGGAGACCCAGTACTTC. It specifies CAWTHRVGETQYF.

This clone came up a few times. The chain has TRBV7-2 and TRBJ2-1, with D maybe TRBD2 (6 bases). Germline V lookup: CDR1 SGHTA, CDR2 FQGNSA. Trimming removed 3 bases from V and 3 bases from J, with 12 bases in between. The CDR3 spans 15 residues. For the CDR3, the DNA is TGTGCCAGCAGCTTTCCACGGGGACTCTACAATGAGCAGTTCTTC. Protein: CASSFPRGLYNEQFF.

Only one count was recorded for this clone. The chain joins TRBV6-5 to TRBJ2-2, with D perhaps matching TRBD2 (6 bases). Germline assignment: CDR1 MNHEY and CDR2 SVGAGI. Deletions cut 4 bases from V and 5 bases from J, with 14 bases between. CDR3 size: 15 residues. Here the CDR3 DNA reads TGTGCCAGCAGTTTCTCCCCCCGGGGGACCGGGGAGCTGTTTTTT. Translation gives CASSFSPRGTGELFF.

This chain uses TRBV20-1 with TRBJ2-7; tentatively, D is TRBD1 (5 bases). V lost 2 bases and J 6 bases, leaving 8 bases between the germline ends. Germline CDR1 and CDR2: DFQATT and SNEGSKA (reference sequence). The CDR3 extends over 11 amino acids. The CDR3 nucleotides read TGCAGTGCTAGAATTACAGGCGAGCAGTACTTC. It translates to CSARITGEQYF.

The V call is TRBV28, the J call TRBJ1-5, with a tentative D call TRBD1 (6 bases). V was cut by 5 bases and J by 4 bases, with 9 bases left in between. This CDR3 comprises 13 residues. CDR1 is MDHEN, CDR2 SYDVKM, per germline. The CDR3 protein is CASSDTGNQPQHF. DNA of the CDR3: TGTGCCAGCAGTGACACAGGGAATCAGCCCCAGCATTTT. Together with reference TRBV28 and TRBJ1-5, the CDR3 gives the full variable domain: DVKVTQSSRYLVKRTGEKVFLECVQDMDHENMFWYRQDPGLGLRLIYFSYDVKMKEKGDIPEGYSVSREKKERFSLILESASTNQTSMYLCASSDTGNQPQHFGDGTRLSIL.

This chain's CDR3 is CASSLGAGNTIYF. CDR3 nucleotide sequence: TGTGCCAGCAGCTTAGGGGCAGGAAACACCATATATTTT. This chain uses TRBV13 with TRBJ1-3; no clear D gene. Germline CDR1 and CDR2: PRHDT and FYEKMQ (reference sequence). Trimming took off 0 bases at V and 4 bases at J, with 4 bases between the two ends. CDR3 size: 13 residues.

The gene calls are TRBV27 and TRBJ1-5; 7 bases map to TRBD1. The germline gives CDR1 MNHEY, CDR2 SMNVEV (reference sequence). CDR3 length: 16 amino acids. Trimming removed 4 bases from V and 3 bases from J; junction bases left unmatched: 9. CDR3 bases: TGTGCCAGCAGTTCAATGGGACAGCCCTTCAATCAGCCCCAGCATTTT. This sequence encodes CASSSMGQPFNQPQHF.

The genes are TRBV5-5 and TRBJ1-1; D uncertain. The CDR3 sequence is 13 residues long. The V and J ends lost 4 bases and 10 bases respectively, with 17 bases between them. Germline V lookup: CDR1 SGHKS, CDR2 YYEKEE (reference sequence). The CDR3 DNA sequence: TGTGCCAGCAGCACAAACCCGGGGAAAGGAGCTTTCTTT. This translates into CASSTNPGKGAFF.

The CDR3 sequence is CASSSSDRGVGYTF. CDR3 coding DNA: TGTGCCAGCAGCTCTTCAGACAGGGGGGTCGGCTACACCTTC. The chain combines TRBV13 with TRBJ1-2, with 9 positions matching TRBD1. The CDR3 runs 14 residues. Germline V gene sequence: CDR1 PRHDT, CDR2 FYEKMQ (reference sequence). J gave up 8 bases and V 4 bases, and 8 bases lay outside the gene matches.

The chain uses TRBV6-1 and TRBJ2-5; 7 bases map to TRBD1. The CDR3 is made up of 12 amino acids. V trimming: 8 bases; J trimming: 4 bases; junction bases outside the gene matches: 4. Germline V CDR1 and CDR2: MNHNS, SASEGT. CDR3 in amino acids: CASRQGLETQYF. The CDR3 DNA reads as TGTGCCAGCCGACAGGGCTTAGAGACCCAGTACTTC.

V is TRBV7-9 and J is TRBJ1-2; D may be TRBD1 (6 bases). V was pared by 3 bases and J by 2 bases, with 16 bases between. The CDR3 consists of 16 residues. Germline loops: CDR1 SEHNR, CDR2 FQNEAQ (reference sequence). CDR3 region: CASSFMGAQGNYGYTF. The CDR3, as DNA: TGTGCCAGCAGCTTCATGGGGGCGCAGGGCAACTATGGCTACACCTTC.